Sequencing of this T cell receptor beta chain was carried out in a study of shared clonotypes between healthy human individuals. Study-level information: CD4 naive and CD4 memory each took three plates per donor, while CD8 naive took two and CD8 memory one.

Each cell subset's genomic DNA was divided evenly among several immunoSEQ plates. Produced via immunoSEQ multiplex PCR; TCRdb's table is partial and in-frame only. Among around 2.1 million clones listed, almost 96% were seen once. V lost 3 bases to trimming and J lost 7 bases, with 12 bases between them. The CDR3 has 13 amino acids. Germline V gene sequence: CDR1 MNHEY, CDR2 SMNVEV (reference sequence). The chain is built from TRBV27 and TRBJ1-1; a weak D match, TRBD1 (5 bases). The sequenced sample consisted of naive CD4+ T cells sorted from blood. Specified subset: CD45RA+ positively selected. The receptor was isolated from a man aged 18-30 years in good health. The CDR3, as DNA: TGTGCCAGCAGTTTTTGGCAGGGCCTTGAAGCTTTCTTT. It codes for CASSFWQGLEAFF.